This is a list of T cell receptor beta chains from one sample in a study of T cell repertoires in cytomegalovirus infection. TCRdb recomputed calls from the reads with MiXCR, one row per CDR3 protein. Of some 150,000 distinct CDR3 sequences in the sample, about 20% were seen once. Sequencing input: PBMCs. The receptor source for this set is a human donor in good health (CMV status not recorded). Some clones in this sample may be carry-over from other donors' samples. The CDR3 runs from the conserved cysteine through the conserved F or W. Each record gives: V gene, CDR3 protein.

v_call: TRBV20-1; cdr3_aa: CSARDLRGSYNEQFF
v_call: TRBV7-9; cdr3_aa: CASSLEGTVTEAFF
v_call: TRBV5-1; cdr3_aa: CASSLRTGGSTEAFF
v_call: TRBV4-1; cdr3_aa: CASSLHLGTSGDRETQYF
v_call: TRBV12-3/TRBV12-4; cdr3_aa: CASGQGAAGNTIYF
v_call: TRBV5-1; cdr3_aa: CASRGAVTGASGFF
v_call: TRBV13; cdr3_aa: CASSLEGGDYYNEQFF
v_call: TRBV7-9; cdr3_aa: CASSLWRTGTTEAFF
v_call: TRBV7-3; cdr3_aa: CASSLFLRGAREWFEQYF
v_call: TRBV7-2; cdr3_aa: CASSFGTSGGGTQYF
v_call: TRBV12-5; cdr3_aa: CASAVGGDTEAFF
v_call: TRBV28; cdr3_aa: CASSLSQPNNEQFF
v_call: TRBV7-2; cdr3_aa: CASSLARRLAGGPGGELFF
v_call: TRBV7-2; cdr3_aa: CASSRRTSGGEQYF